The 21 T cell receptor beta chains listed next were all sequenced from one sample in a study of identical twins. Each CDR3 protein is one row after TCRdb ran MiXCR on the 5' RACE reads. The sample has roughly 350,000 distinct CDR3 sequences; roughly an eighth are singletons. These same records also appear under a second study, on yellow fever vaccine responses in identical twins.

Source material: CD8+ T cells sorted from blood. Receptor source: a woman between 18 and 30 years old in good health.

V usage is TRBV2 and J usage is TRBJ2-1; D not resolved. The CDR3 has 13 amino acids. Trimming left V 7 bases short and J 6 bases short, with 13 bases between. Germline values: CDR1 SNHLY, CDR2 FYNNEI. CDR3 in DNA: TGTGCCAGCAAACAACGCACTTTCAATGAGCAGTTCTTC. It translates to CASKQRTFNEQFF.

The J gene is TRBJ1-5, the V gene TRBV12-3 or TRBV12-4, with TRBD1 matching 10 bases. V gave up 1 base and J gave up 2 bases; unmatched junction bases: 5. The CDR3 runs to 17 residues. The CDR3 coding sequence is TGTGCCAGCAGTTTAGGACTCGGGACAGGGGGCAATCAGCCCCAGCATTTT. Translating it yields CASSLGLGTGGNQPQHF.

This chain joins TRBV20-1 and TRBJ2-3; maybe TRBD1 (6 bases). The germline V gene has CDR1 DFQATT and CDR2 SNEGSKA (reference sequence). The CDR3 contains 14 residues. The V gene lost 3 bases and the J gene lost 2 bases, with 12 bases spanning the gap. CDR3 nucleotides: TGCAGTGCTAGGGGGCAGGGGACCACAGATACGCAGTATTTT. It yields the protein CSARGQGTTDTQYF.

The rearrangement uses TRBV24-1 and TRBJ2-1, with 14 bases matching TRBD2. After removal of 5 bases from V and 4 bases from J, the junction contained 9 bases not matched to a gene. The V gene's germline CDR1 is KGHDR and CDR2 SFDVKD. CDR3 length: 18 amino acids. This CDR3 reads CATSAGRLAGGLYNEQFF. As DNA, the CDR3 is TGTGCCACCAGTGCTGGGAGACTAGCGGGAGGGCTGTACAATGAGCAGTTCTTC.

This clonotype was picked up a small number of times. This rearrangement joins TRBV20-1 to TRBJ2-1, with 12 bases that match TRBD2. There are 17 residues in the CDR3. Germline V CDR1 and CDR2: DFQATT, SNEGSKA (reference sequence). CDR3 protein: CSTETSGSSSSYNEQFF. The CDR3, as DNA: TGCAGCACAGAGACTAGCGGGAGTTCAAGCTCCTACAATGAGCAGTTCTTC.

This clonotype has only a few counts. This chain joins TRBV4-1 and TRBJ2-7; TRBD1 matches at 10 bases. This CDR3 is built from 15 residues. From germline, CDR1 is MGHRA and CDR2 YSYEKL. Germline trimming cut 2 bases from V and 6 bases from J; bases unmatched to any gene: 7. The CDR3 DNA reads as TGCGCCAGCAGCCAAAGCGGGACAGGGGTTGGCGAGCAGTACTTC. Residues: CASSQSGTGVGEQYF.

This clonotype has more than one count but fewer than ten. The chain carries TRBV2 and TRBJ2-1; D not certain. This CDR3 region has 14 residues. V was shortened by 7 bases and J by 0 bases, with 10 bases between the two germline ends. Germline CDR1 and CDR2: SNHLY and FYNNEI. The CDR3 DNA follows: TGTGCCAGCAAGGCGGAGTTCTCCTACAATGAGCAGTTCTTC. This codes for CASKAEFSYNEQFF.

This clonotype has a handful of counts. The chain uses TRBV9 and TRBJ2-1; 7 positions agree with TRBD2. Germline CDR1 SGDLS, CDR2 YYNGEE. This CDR3 is built from 17 residues. Trimming cost V 0 bases and J 3 bases; bases outside gene matches: 9. CDR3 in amino acids: CASSVEHMGLNYNEQFF. CDR3 DNA sequence: TGTGCCAGCAGCGTAGAGCACATGGGACTAAACTACAATGAGCAGTTCTTC.

The chain has TRBV4-2 and TRBJ2-2, with D uncertain. V lost 3 bases, J lost 4 bases, and 3 bases lay in between. The CDR3 runs 12 residues. Germline-derived CDR1 and CDR2 are LGHNA and YNFKEQ. This chain's CDR3 is CASSHGTGELFF. DNA of the CDR3: TGTGCCAGCAGCCATGGCACCGGGGAGCTGTTTTTT.

Points on this clonotype: A junction boundary mismatches the germline segment, possibly from a read error. This rearrangement joins TRBV11-2 to TRBJ1-2, with a weak D call TRBD1 (5 bases). The CDR3 has 15 residues. Germline-derived CDR1 and CDR2 are SGHAT and FQNNGV. Written as DNA, the CDR3 is TGTGCCAGCACCACCCCCCCCGGGACCCTTCAGCTACAATCCTTC. Residues: CASTTPPGTLQLQSF.

This clonotype was counted between two and nine times. The rearrangement uses TRBV9 and TRBJ2-3; D uncertain. Looked up from germline, CDR1 is SGDLS and CDR2 is YYNGEE. Deletions cut 4 bases from V and 2 bases from J, with 14 bases between. The CDR3 consists of 15 residues. The CDR3 DNA follows: TGTGCCAGCAGCCAAGGTGGCCTCGACACAGATACGCAGTATTTT. Translating it yields CASSQGGLDTDTQYF.

The V gene is TRBV15, the J gene TRBJ2-4; TRBD2 matches 13 bases. The CDR3 is made up of 18 amino acids. Trimming at V came to 5 bases and at J to 1 base, leaving 8 bases not matched to a gene. The germline V gene encodes CDR1 LNHNV and CDR2 YYDKDF (reference sequence). CDR3 sequence (DNA): TGTGCCACCAGCGGACCGGGACTAGCGGGACGGGCCAAAAACATTCAGTACTTC. This sequence encodes CATSGPGLAGRAKNIQYF.

This chain joins TRBV11-1 and TRBJ2-1, with TRBD2 identical over 9 bases. The CDR3 totals 20 residues. In germline, CDR1 is SGHAT, CDR2 FQDESV (reference sequence). V was pared by 2 bases and J by 0 bases, with 14 bases of the junction left unmatched. The CDR3 loop is CASSLWGGVAGEPSYNEQFF. The CDR3 DNA sequence: TGTGCCAGCAGCTTATGGGGTGGGGTAGCGGGGGAACCCTCCTACAATGAGCAGTTCTTC.

The chain links TRBV6-2 or TRBV6-3 to TRBJ2-1; 7 nucleotides line up with TRBD2. The CDR3 loop spans 16 amino acids. The ends lost 6 bases at V and 1 base at J; junction bases unmatched: 9. CDR1 and CDR2 (germline): MNHEY, SVGEGT. The CDR3 loop is CASRSRSGESYNEQFF. In nucleotides, the CDR3 is TGTGCCAGCAGGAGCCGAAGCGGGGAGTCCTACAATGAGCAGTTCTTC.

The chain joins TRBV3-1 to TRBJ2-7; no definite D call. V was trimmed by 2 bases and J by 5 bases, leaving 10 bases between them. The length of the CDR3 is 13 residues. Germline-derived CDR1 and CDR2 are LGHDT and YNNKEL (reference sequence). The CDR3 here is CASSQSRVHEQYF. As DNA, the CDR3 is TGTGCCAGCAGCCAATCTAGAGTTCACGAGCAGTACTTC.

In this sample, this clonotype turned up a few times. The rearrangement uses TRBV21-1 and TRBJ2-2; the table's TRBD2 call for D was not verified on the DNA. TRBV21-1 corresponds to a pseudogene. The CDR3 loop spans 15 amino acids. CDR3 nucleotides: TGTGCCAGCAGCAACGCTCTCGGAGGGACCGGGGAGCTGTTTTTT. It specifies CASSNALGGTGELFF.

The V gene is TRBV29-1, the J gene TRBJ2-2, with no clear D. The CDR3 is made up of 12 amino acids. Germline loops: CDR1 SQVTM, CDR2 ANQGSEA. V was cut by 7 bases and J by 5 bases, with 11 bases left in between. The CDR3 DNA is TGCAGCGCGGAAGCCGTTACCGGGGAGCTGTTTTTT. The encoded protein is CSAEAVTGELFF.

J is TRBJ2-1 and V is TRBV20-1, with TRBD2 as a possible D gene (6 bases). Germline V gene data show CDR1 as DFQATT and CDR2 as SNEGSKA (reference sequence). V was clipped by 3 bases and J by 2 bases, with 14 bases between them. This CDR3 is built from 15 residues. CDR3 protein: CSARGRDFAYNEQFF. The CDR3 DNA follows: TGCAGTGCTAGGGGCCGGGACTTCGCCTACAATGAGCAGTTCTTC.

The chain uses TRBV5-5 and TRBJ1-1; 9 bases match TRBD1. The V gene's germline CDR1 is SGHKS and CDR2 YYEKEE (reference sequence). The CDR3 runs to 15 residues. V trimming: 0 bases; J trimming: 6 bases; junction bases outside the gene matches: 6. The CDR3 sequence: CASSLAGQGRSEAFF. In DNA form, the CDR3 reads TGTGCCAGCAGCTTGGCCGGACAGGGGAGGTCTGAAGCTTTCTTT. The full variable domain, completed using reference TRBV5-5 and TRBJ1-1, is DAGVTQSPTHLIKTRGQQVTLRCSPISGHKSVSWYQQVLGQGPQFIFQYYEKEERGRGNFPDRFSARQFPNYSSELNVNALLLGDSALYLCASSLAGQGRSEAFFGQGTRLTVV.

The chain joins TRBV20-1 to TRBJ1-2; no reliable D call. This CDR3 is 13 amino acids long. V gave up 7 bases and J gave up 1 base, with 13 bases separating them. Germline V CDR1 and CDR2: DFQATT, SNEGSKA (reference sequence). The CDR3 bases are TGCAGTGTCAGAGGACCGATTAACTATGGCTACACCTTC. As protein: CSVRGPINYGYTF.

The chain employs TRBV6-5 and TRBJ2-5, with TRBD1 identical over 11 bases. This CDR3 contains 17 residues. From germline, CDR1 is MNHEY and CDR2 SVGAGI. Unmatched junction bases numbered 8, after V lost 4 bases and J lost 1 base. The CDR3 DNA is TGTGCCAGCAGTTTGAATACCGGGACAGGGGGCCAAGAGACCCAGTACTTC. This translates into CASSLNTGTGGQETQYF.